The T cell receptor beta chain under discussion was sequenced for a study of blood T cell repertoires in COVID-19. The protocol was immunoSEQ multiplex PCR, while the TCRdb copy is restricted to in-frame clones and leaves out a portion. The repertoire has almost 200,000 clones, around 85% of them found once; the top ten carry 0.78%. Trimming removed 4 bases from V and 9 bases from J, with 16 bases in between. The V gene's germline CDR1 is LGHDT and CDR2 YNNKEL (reference sequence). CDR3 length: 14 amino acids. The specimen was peripheral blood. The receptor was derived from a woman aged 70-85 years with acute or convalescent COVID-19. V is TRBV3-1 (or the pseudogene TRBV3-2) and J is TRBJ2-1; weak D call: TRBD2 (6 bases). The CDR3 reads CASSPDRGIFEQFF. DNA for the CDR3: TGTGCCAGCAGCCCTGATCGCGGGATTTTTGAGCAGTTCTTC.